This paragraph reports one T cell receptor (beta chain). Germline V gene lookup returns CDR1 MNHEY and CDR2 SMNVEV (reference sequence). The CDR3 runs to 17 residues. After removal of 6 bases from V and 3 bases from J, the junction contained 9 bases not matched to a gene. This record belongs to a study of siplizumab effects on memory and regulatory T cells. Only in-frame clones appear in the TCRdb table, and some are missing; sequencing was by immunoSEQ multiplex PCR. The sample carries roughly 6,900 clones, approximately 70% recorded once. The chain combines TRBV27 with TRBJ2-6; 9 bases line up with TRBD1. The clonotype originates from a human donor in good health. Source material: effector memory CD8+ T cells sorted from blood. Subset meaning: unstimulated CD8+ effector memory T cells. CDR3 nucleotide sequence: TGTGCCAGCAGCTCCGGGACAGGGAGAGGTGGGGCCAACGTCCTGACTTTC. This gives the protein CASSSGTGRGGANVLTF.